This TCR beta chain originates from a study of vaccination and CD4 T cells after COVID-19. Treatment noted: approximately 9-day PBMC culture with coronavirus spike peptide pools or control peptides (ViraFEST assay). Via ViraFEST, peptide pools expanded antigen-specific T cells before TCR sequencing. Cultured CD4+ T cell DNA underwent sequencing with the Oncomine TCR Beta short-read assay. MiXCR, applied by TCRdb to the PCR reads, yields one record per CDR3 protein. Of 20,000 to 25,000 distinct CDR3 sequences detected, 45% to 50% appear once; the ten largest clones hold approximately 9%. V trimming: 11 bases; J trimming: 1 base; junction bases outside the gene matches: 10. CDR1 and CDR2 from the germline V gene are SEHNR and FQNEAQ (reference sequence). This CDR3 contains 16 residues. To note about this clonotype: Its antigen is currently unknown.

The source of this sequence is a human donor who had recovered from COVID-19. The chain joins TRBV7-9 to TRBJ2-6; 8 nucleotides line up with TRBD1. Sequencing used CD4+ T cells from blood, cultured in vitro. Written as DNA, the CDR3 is TGTGCCGGTCCGGGACAGGCAGTTTCTGGGGCCAACGTCCTGACTTTC. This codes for CAGPGQAVSGANVLTF.